Listed below are T cell receptor beta chains from one sample, sequenced in a study of Ad26.COV2.S vaccination and SARS-CoV-2 variants. Repertoires were generated with immunoSEQ multiplex PCR, while TCRdb's copy carries only in-frame clones and drops some. The sample includes 410,000 or so clones, over 80% seen only once; the top ten take over 1.5%. This specimen consisted of peripheral blood, obtained in a trial of Ad26.COV2.S vaccine versus placebo. The receptors were sampled from a person aged 18 to 65 who received the Ad26.COV2.S COVID-19 vaccine or a placebo. The CDR3 runs from the conserved cysteine through the conserved F or W. Each record gives: CDR3 length, V gene, D gene, clone size, J gene, CDR3 protein, CDR3 DNA. A D gene is named only where the DNA matches it firmly. The size field is filled for only some rows; it gives once, few, many or a size class.

len: 16
v_gene: TRBV4-1
d_gene: NA
abundance: few
j_gene: TRBJ1-2
CDR3aa: CASSHNRALANYGYTF
CDR3nt: TGCGCCAGCAGCCACAACAGGGCCCTAGCTAACTATGGCTACACCTTC

len: 17
v_gene: TRBV7-2
d_gene: NA
abundance: NA
j_gene: TRBJ1-2
CDR3aa: CASSLGGGATFNYGYTF
CDR3nt: TGTGCCAGCAGCCTGGGGGGAGGGGCGACTTTTAACTATGGCTACACCTTC

len: 14
v_gene: TRBV11-3
d_gene: NA
abundance: NA
j_gene: TRBJ2-7
CDR3aa: CASSLEGASYEQYF
CDR3nt: TGTGCCAGCAGCTTGGAAGGGGCCTCCTACGAGCAGTACTTC

len: 13
v_gene: TRBV30
d_gene: NA
abundance: NA
j_gene: TRBJ1-2
CDR3aa: CAWSTRGYYGYTF
CDR3nt: TGTGCCTGGAGTACGAGGGGATACTATGGCTACACCTTC

len: 13
v_gene: TRBV11-3
d_gene: NA
abundance: NA
j_gene: TRBJ2-1
CDR3aa: CASSQRGAHEQFF
CDR3nt: TGTGCCAGCAGCCAACGGGGGGCACATGAGCAGTTCTTC

len: 15
v_gene: TRBV6-6
d_gene: NA
abundance: NA
j_gene: TRBJ2-2
CDR3aa: CASSYSKGNTGELFF
CDR3nt: TGTGCCAGCAGTTACTCGAAAGGGAACACCGGGGAGCTGTTTTTT

len: 13
v_gene: TRBV7-8
d_gene: NA
abundance: NA
j_gene: TRBJ1-2
CDR3aa: CASSFGGDYGYTF
CDR3nt: TGTGCCAGCAGCTTCGGGGGCGACTATGGCTACACCTTC

len: 19
v_gene: TRBV10-3
d_gene: TRBD1
abundance: NA
j_gene: TRBJ2-5
CDR3aa: CAISDPAGDRVHFQETQYF
CDR3nt: TGTGCCATCAGTGATCCCGCGGGGGACAGGGTCCATTTCCAAGAGACCCAGTACTTC

len: 14
v_gene: TRBV19
d_gene: NA
abundance: NA
j_gene: TRBJ2-5
CDR3aa: CASSIGQGRETQYF
CDR3nt: TGTGCCAGTAGTATAGGCCAGGGGCGGGAGACCCAGTACTTC

len: 13
v_gene: TRBV20-1
d_gene: NA
abundance: few
j_gene: TRBJ2-1
CDR3aa: CSASRGAYNEQFF
CDR3nt: TGCAGTGCTAGTAGGGGGGCTTACAATGAGCAGTTCTTC

len: 14
v_gene: TRBV18
d_gene: TRBD1
abundance: NA
j_gene: TRBJ1-2
CDR3aa: CASSGGQLNYGYTF
CDR3nt: TGTGCCAGCTCAGGGGGACAGCTTAACTATGGCTACACCTTC

len: 17
v_gene: TRBV7-6
d_gene: TRBD2
abundance: NA
j_gene: TRBJ2-1
CDR3aa: CASSLHPSGGTYNEQFF
CDR3nt: TGTGCCAGCAGCTTACATCCTAGCGGGGGCACCTACAATGAGCAGTTCTTC

len: 15
v_gene: TRBV4-3
d_gene: NA
abundance: NA
j_gene: TRBJ1-4
CDR3aa: CASSQDWGLYEKLFF
CDR3nt: TGCGCCAGCAGCCAAGACTGGGGGCTTTACGAAAAACTGTTTTTT

len: 15
v_gene: TRBV28
d_gene: TRBD1
abundance: NA
j_gene: TRBJ1-3
CDR3aa: CASSLAAGGGNTIYF
CDR3nt: TGTGCCAGCAGTTTAGCGGCAGGGGGTGGAAACACCATATATTTT

len: 14
v_gene: TRBV11-2
d_gene: NA
abundance: NA
j_gene: TRBJ2-3
CDR3aa: CASSLQRGTDTQYF
CDR3nt: TGTGCCAGCAGCTTACAACGCGGCACAGATACGCAGTATTTT

len: 13
v_gene: TRBV29-1
d_gene: NA
abundance: NA
j_gene: TRBJ2-3
CDR3aa: CSVGPDHTDTQYF
CDR3nt: TGCAGCGTTGGCCCAGATCACACAGATACGCAGTATTTT

len: 17
v_gene: TRBV5-1
d_gene: NA
abundance: NA
j_gene: TRBJ2-3
CDR3aa: CASSSIPGPVSTDTQYF
CDR3nt: TGCGCCAGCAGCTCCATCCCTGGGCCAGTTAGCACAGATACGCAGTATTTT

len: 12
v_gene: TRBV6-5
d_gene: NA
abundance: NA
j_gene: TRBJ1-1
CDR3aa: CASRTGYTEAFF
CDR3nt: TGTGCCAGCAGAACCGGGTACACTGAAGCTTTCTTT

len: 16
v_gene: TRBV28
d_gene: TRBD2
abundance: NA
j_gene: TRBJ2-1
CDR3aa: CASRVGGGSPGPEQFF
CDR3nt: TGTGCCAGCAGGGTCGGCGGGGGGTCCCCCGGTCCCGAGCAGTTCTTC

len: 15
v_gene: TRBV19
d_gene: NA
abundance: NA
j_gene: TRBJ2-5
CDR3aa: CASSKFGGRAETQYF
CDR3nt: TGTGCCAGTAGTAAGTTTGGGGGGCGAGCGGAGACCCAGTACTTC

len: 13
v_gene: TRBV27
d_gene: NA
abundance: NA
j_gene: TRBJ2-3
CDR3aa: CASSLLGTPVQYF
CDR3nt: TGTGCCAGCAGTTTATTGGGGACTCCAGTGCAGTATTTT

len: 13
v_gene: TRBV6-5
d_gene: NA
abundance: NA
j_gene: TRBJ1-1
CDR3aa: CASTPRGNTEAFF
CDR3nt: TGTGCCAGCACCCCGAGGGGGAACACTGAAGCTTTCTTT

len: 15
v_gene: TRBV7-9
d_gene: NA
abundance: NA
j_gene: TRBJ1-1
CDR3aa: CASSLGPDGYTEAFF
CDR3nt: TGTGCCAGCAGCTTAGGCCCGGACGGGTACACTGAAGCTTTCTTT

len: 14
v_gene: TRBV6-2/TRBV6-3
d_gene: NA
abundance: NA
j_gene: TRBJ1-4
CDR3aa: CASSLGGTYEKLFF
CDR3nt: TGTGCCAGCAGTTTGGGAGGGACGTATGAAAAACTGTTTTTT

len: 15
v_gene: TRBV5-6
d_gene: NA
abundance: NA
j_gene: TRBJ2-1
CDR3aa: CASSLVVPRRGEQFF
CDR3nt: TGTGCCAGCAGCTTGGTTGTCCCGAGGCGGGGTGAGCAGTTCTTC

len: 15
v_gene: TRBV25-1
d_gene: NA
abundance: NA
j_gene: TRBJ1-6
CDR3aa: CASSELRVRNSPLHF
CDR3nt: TGTGCCAGCAGTGAATTGCGGGTGAGGAATTCACCCCTCCACTTT

len: 14
v_gene: TRBV14
d_gene: NA
abundance: NA
j_gene: TRBJ1-3
CDR3aa: CASSQAVSGNTIYF
CDR3nt: TGTGCCAGCAGCCAAGCTGTCTCTGGAAACACCATATATTTT

len: 16
v_gene: TRBV4-3
d_gene: NA
abundance: NA
j_gene: TRBJ2-3
CDR3aa: CASSQGGGRGYVTQYF
CDR3nt: TGCGCCAGCAGCCAAGGCGGGGGCAGGGGGTACGTTACGCAGTATTTT

len: 16
v_gene: TRBV4-1
d_gene: NA
abundance: NA
j_gene: TRBJ1-2
CDR3aa: CASSQDPAGVGNGYTF
CDR3nt: TGCGCCAGCAGCCAAGACCCGGCAGGGGTTGGGAATGGCTACACCTTC

len: 14
v_gene: TRBV19
d_gene: NA
abundance: NA
j_gene: TRBJ1-2
CDR3aa: CASSIKLGAYGYTF
CDR3nt: TGTGCCAGTAGTATAAAACTCGGTGCTTATGGCTACACCTTC

len: 16
v_gene: TRBV19
d_gene: NA
abundance: NA
j_gene: TRBJ1-4
CDR3aa: CASSIDADIGQEKLFF
CDR3nt: TGTGCCAGTAGTATAGATGCGGACATCGGACAGGAAAAACTGTTTTTT

len: 12
v_gene: TRBV7-2
d_gene: NA
abundance: NA
j_gene: TRBJ2-1
CDR3aa: CASSSRWVEQFF
CDR3nt: TGTGCCAGCAGCTCCCGTTGGGTTGAGCAGTTCTTC

len: 15
v_gene: TRBV27
d_gene: TRBD1
abundance: NA
j_gene: TRBJ1-1
CDR3aa: CASSPRDRVGGAAFF
CDR3nt: TGTGCCAGCAGTCCCCGGGACAGGGTAGGTGGGGCAGCTTTCTTT

len: 16
v_gene: TRBV3-1/TRBV3-2
d_gene: NA
abundance: NA
j_gene: TRBJ2-4
CDR3aa: CASSPSRSREKNIQYF
CDR3nt: TGTGCCAGCAGCCCAAGCCGGTCGAGGGAAAAAAACATTCAGTACTTC

len: 18
v_gene: TRBV7-2
d_gene: TRBD2
abundance: NA
j_gene: TRBJ2-5
CDR3aa: CASSLVAGGMVSEETQYF
CDR3nt: TGTGCCAGCAGCTTAGTTGCGGGGGGGATGGTTTCGGAAGAGACCCAGTACTTC

len: 15
v_gene: TRBV6-5
d_gene: TRBD1
abundance: NA
j_gene: TRBJ1-5
CDR3aa: CASSLDRASNQPQHF
CDR3nt: TGTGCCAGCAGTTTAGACAGGGCCAGCAATCAGCCCCAGCATTTT

len: 15
v_gene: TRBV4-1
d_gene: TRBD1
abundance: NA
j_gene: TRBJ2-3
CDR3aa: CASSTRDSALDTQYF
CDR3nt: TGCGCCAGCAGCACCCGGGACAGCGCCTTAGATACGCAGTATTTT

len: 13
v_gene: TRBV6-4
d_gene: NA
abundance: NA
j_gene: TRBJ2-7
CDR3aa: CASSVLDGYEQYF
CDR3nt: TGTGCCAGCAGTGTCTTGGATGGCTACGAGCAGTACTTC

len: 16
v_gene: TRBV18
d_gene: TRBD2
abundance: NA
j_gene: TRBJ2-3
CDR3aa: CASSPGTSGALNTQYF
CDR3nt: TGTGCCAGCTCTCCCGGGACTAGCGGGGCTCTGAATACGCAGTATTTT

len: 13
v_gene: TRBV7-6
d_gene: NA
abundance: NA
j_gene: TRBJ1-5
CDR3aa: CASSLGDSQPQHF
CDR3nt: TGTGCCAGCAGCTTAGGAGATAGTCAGCCCCAGCATTTT

len: 15
v_gene: TRBV7-6
d_gene: NA
abundance: NA
j_gene: TRBJ1-3
CDR3aa: CASSEDSGSGNTIYF
CDR3nt: TGTGCCAGCAGCGAGGACAGCGGCTCTGGAAACACCATATATTTT

len: 16
v_gene: TRBV4-1
d_gene: NA
abundance: NA
j_gene: TRBJ2-1
CDR3aa: CASSQDGGALYNEQFF
CDR3nt: TGCGCCAGCAGCCAAGACGGTGGGGCCCTTTACAATGAGCAGTTCTTC

len: 15
v_gene: TRBV9
d_gene: NA
abundance: NA
j_gene: TRBJ2-3
CDR3aa: CASSFSGGSGDTQYF
CDR3nt: TGTGCCAGCAGCTTTAGTGGGGGCTCGGGAGATACGCAGTATTTT

len: 16
v_gene: TRBV30
d_gene: TRBD1
abundance: NA
j_gene: TRBJ1-6
CDR3aa: CAWSPPLGQGHSPLHF
CDR3nt: TGTGCCTGGAGTCCCCCCCTCGGACAGGGCCATTCACCCCTCCACTTT

len: 11
v_gene: TRBV20-1
d_gene: NA
abundance: NA
j_gene: TRBJ2-2
CDR3aa: CSAEDTGELFF
CDR3nt: TGCAGTGCAGAGGACACCGGGGAGCTGTTTTTT